These 8 T cell receptor beta chains were sequenced from one sample in a study of blood T cell repertoires in COVID-19. Data came from immunoSEQ multiplex PCR; TCRdb stores just in-frame clones and leaves some out. The sample holds roughly 300,000 clones, 84% seen once. Input material: peripheral blood. The receptors derive from a human donor with COVID-19, enrolled during active disease. The donor label of this sample is uncertain.

This clone came up a few times. The chain combines TRBV7-2 with TRBJ2-7; D is unresolved. There are 13 residues in the CDR3. Per germline, CDR1 SGHTA and CDR2 FQGNSA. The V and J ends lost 5 bases and 0 bases respectively, with 8 bases between them. Here the CDR3 reads CASSPGPSYEQYF. CDR3 DNA: TGTGCCAGCAGCCCGGGTCCCTCCTACGAGCAGTACTTC.

This chain connects TRBV28 to TRBJ1-6, with no clear D. The length of the CDR3 is 14 residues. The ends were cut back, 4 bases at V and 9 bases at J, with 13 bases in the middle. Germline V gene data show CDR1 as MDHEN and CDR2 as SYDVKM. The CDR3 here is CASSSPGSGSPLHF. In nucleotides, the CDR3 is TGTGCCAGCAGTTCACCGGGGTCTGGTTCACCCCTCCACTTT. Full variable domain (rest looked up from reference TRBV28 and TRBJ1-6): DVKVTQSSRYLVKRTGEKVFLECVQDMDHENMFWYRQDPGLGLRLIYFSYDVKMKEKGDIPEGYSVSREKKERFSLILESASTNQTSMYLCASSSPGSGSPLHFGNGTRLTVT.

The chain uses TRBV28 and TRBJ2-1, with TRBD2 identical over 9 bases. V shed 10 bases, J shed 7 bases, and the junction held 8 bases outside the gene matches. In germline, CDR1 is MDHEN, CDR2 SYDVKM. The CDR3 consists of 13 residues. CDR3 protein: CATRAGGLNEQFF. The CDR3 region has the DNA TGTGCCACCCGGGCGGGAGGGTTAAATGAGCAGTTCTTC.

In its sample, this clone was seen a few times. This rearrangement joins TRBV28 to TRBJ1-2; D call uncertain. This CDR3 spans 19 amino acids. In germline, CDR1 is MDHEN, CDR2 SYDVKM. V was cut by 3 bases and J by 4 bases, with 27 bases left in between. CDR3 amino acids: CASSFSSEHHTAGGYGYTF. The CDR3 DNA sequence: TGTGCCAGCAGTTTTTCTTCGGAACACCATACTGCAGGTGGCTATGGCTACACCTTC.

The sample holds a few counts of this clone. The V call is TRBV11-3, the J call TRBJ2-2; D is perhaps TRBD2 (5 bases). Germline values: CDR1 SGHNT, CDR2 YENEEA. CDR3 size: 16 residues. Trimming stripped 5 bases from V and 2 bases from J, with 15 bases between. The CDR3 bases are TGTGCCAGCAGCCAACTGGGAGACCGTAACACCGGGGAGCTGTTTTTT. Translation: CASSQLGDRNTGELFF.

Concerning this clone: A read error may produce the germline difference seen at one junction end. The chain recombines TRBV7-7 with TRBJ2-6, with TRBD1 as a possible D gene (5 bases). Germline V CDR1 and CDR2: SSHAT, FNYEAQ (reference sequence). The CDR3 covers 15 residues. The CDR3 DNA is TGTGCTAGCAGTCTAGGGGCCTCTGGGGCCAACGTCCTGACTTTC. Its translation: CASSLGASGANVLTF.

The chain carries TRBV10-3 and TRBJ2-3; D is uncertain. V lost 0 bases and J 5 bases, leaving 9 bases between the germline ends. The CDR3 runs 14 residues. The germline V gene has CDR1 ENHRY and CDR2 SYGVKD. Here the CDR3 DNA reads TGTGCCATCAGTGAGTCGGCAGGCCTAGATACGCAGTATTTT. Protein: CAISESAGLDTQYF.

The chain joins TRBV9 to TRBJ2-2, with 7 bases identical to TRBD2. This CDR3 comprises 15 residues. The V gene end was trimmed by 0 bases and the J gene end by 5 bases; junction bases not matched to a gene: 4. Germline CDR1 is SGDLS and CDR2 is YYNGEE. CDR3 nucleotides: TGTGCCAGCAGCGTAGTTGGTAGCGGGACCGGGGAGCTGTTTTTT. It is translated as CASSVVGSGTGELFF.